A selection of T cell receptor beta chains follows, all from one sample in a study of identical twins. TCRdb processed the 5' RACE reads anew with MiXCR; each CDR3 protein has one entry. In the table there are some 1,600,000 distinct CDR3 sequences, under 35% of which are singletons. The sample consisted of cord blood. Receptor source: a newborn girl in good health. The CDR3 runs from the conserved cysteine through the conserved F or W. D genes are given only for firm matches. Clone size is stated in some rows and not others, as once, few, many or a class when expanded.

J gene | V gene | D gene | clone size | CDR3 protein | CDR3 DNA
TRBJ2-7 | TRBV7-2 | TRBD2 | NA | CASSKTSGRLGEQYF | TGTGCCAGCAGCAAGACTAGCGGGAGGTTGGGCGAGCAGTACTTC
TRBJ1-1 | TRBV9 | NA | NA | CASSVAGTTEAFF | TGTGCCAGCAGCGTAGCGGGGACCACTGAAGCTTTCTTT
TRBJ2-1 | TRBV11-2 | TRBD1 | NA | CASSFTGTGLYNEQFF | TGTGCCAGCAGCTTCACCGGGACAGGTTTATACAATGAGCAGTTCTTC
TRBJ1-4 | TRBV20-1 | NA | NA | CSASSSRGSEKLFF | TGCAGTGCTAGCTCCTCTCGGGGCTCTGAAAAACTGTTTTTT
TRBJ2-7 | TRBV20-1 | TRBD2 | NA | CSAPQSGRSYNEQYF | TGCAGTGCTCCTCAAAGCGGGAGGAGTTACAATGAGCAGTACTTC
TRBJ2-6 | TRBV20-1 | TRBD1 | NA | CSARETGAGANVLTF | TGCAGTGCTAGAGAAACAGGGGCTGGGGCCAACGTCCTGACTTTC
TRBJ2-3 | TRBV9 | NA | many | CASSVGRGGTDTQYF | TGTGCCAGCAGCGTAGGACGGGGAGGCACAGATACGCAGTATTTT
TRBJ2-5 | TRBV4-2 | NA | few | CASSHDQVRGQETQYF | TGTGCCAGCAGCCATGACCAAGTTAGGGGTCAAGAGACCCAGTACTTC
TRBJ1-2 | TRBV5-6 | TRBD1 | few | CASSLPGGLAPYGYTF | TGTGCCAGCAGCTTGCCAGGGGGCCTTGCGCCCTATGGCTACACCTTC
TRBJ1-5 | TRBV4-2 | NA | many | CASSPGHSNQPQHF | TGTGCCAGCAGCCCGGGCCATAGCAATCAGCCCCAGCATTTT
TRBJ2-7 | TRBV24-1 | TRBD2 | few | CATSDSQGLTYEQYF | TGTGCCACCAGTGATTCCCAGGGACTAACCTACGAGCAGTACTTC
TRBJ2-7 | TRBV2 | TRBD1 | few | CARGTDEQYF | TGTGCCAGGGGGACAGACGAGCAGTACTTC
TRBJ2-2 | TRBV7-2 | NA | NA | CASSLAGYTTGELFF | TGTGCCAGCAGCTTAGCGGGGTATACCACCGGGGAGCTGTTTTTT
TRBJ1-2 | TRBV2 | TRBD1 | few | CASSVTGVLTYGYTF | TGTGCCAGCAGCGTGACAGGGGTCCTTACCTATGGCTACACCTTC
TRBJ2-1 | TRBV12-3/TRBV12-4 | TRBD2 | NA | CASSPEGSGIWEQFF | TGTGCCAGCAGCCCCGAAGGTAGCGGGATTTGGGAGCAGTTCTTC
TRBJ2-7 | TRBV7-8 | TRBD2 | NA | CASSPRTSVDEQYF | TGTGCCAGCAGCCCGAGGACTAGCGTGGACGAGCAGTACTTC
TRBJ1-2 | TRBV2 | NA | few | CASMRGQNYGYTF | TGTGCCAGCATGAGAGGGCAGAACTATGGCTACACCTTC
TRBJ2-7 | TRBV4-2 | TRBD2 | few | CASSQVATSVNSYEQYF | TGTGCCAGCAGCCAAGTTGCCACTAGCGTGAACTCCTACGAGCAGTACTTC
TRBJ1-2 | TRBV20-1 | TRBD1 | many | CSARAGTGYGYTF | TGCAGTGCTAGAGCAGGGACAGGCTATGGCTACACCTTC
TRBJ1-2 | TRBV12-3/TRBV12-4 | NA | few | CASSLQAYYGYTF | TGTGCCAGCAGTTTGCAGGCTTACTATGGCTACACCTTC
TRBJ1-2 | TRBV20-1 | TRBD1 | many | CSAKQGASYGYTF | TGCAGTGCTAAGCAGGGGGCGTCATATGGCTACACCTTC
TRBJ2-2 | TRBV25-1 | NA | NA | CASKSLRTGELFF | TGTGCCAGTAAATCTCTGCGGACCGGGGAGCTGTTTTTT
TRBJ2-5 | TRBV7-2 | TRBD2 | NA | CASSFSSGVWNEQYF | TGTGCCAGCAGCTTCTCTAGCGGAGTCTGGAATGAGCAGTACTTC
TRBJ1-2 | TRBV11-2 | NA | few | CASSLVFQGRGGYTF | TGTGCCAGCAGCTTAGTATTCCAGGGGCGCGGTGGCTACACCTTC
TRBJ2-1 | TRBV12-3/TRBV12-4 | TRBD2 | NA | CASSSRVAGGPWEQFF | TGTGCCAGCAGTTCACGGGTAGCGGGGGGGCCTTGGGAGCAGTTCTTC
TRBJ2-5 | TRBV29-1 | NA | NA | CSVPGVETQYF | TGCAGCGTTCCGGGGGTAGAGACCCAGTACTTC
TRBJ2-3 | TRBV28 | NA | few | CAIQPPKAADTQYF | TGTGCCATCCAGCCCCCCAAGGCGGCGGATACGCAGTATTTT
TRBJ2-7 | TRBV7-2 | NA | NA | CASSSGANSGTDEQYF | TGTGCCAGCAGCTCTGGGGCAAATTCCGGCACCGACGAGCAGTACTTC
TRBJ1-2 | TRBV5-1 | NA | many | CASSLTDFVYGYTF | TGCGCCAGCAGCTTGACGGACTTCGTCTATGGCTACACCTTC
TRBJ2-1 | TRBV20-1 | TRBD2 | NA | CSAMPHPRESYNEQFF | TGCAGTGCTATGCCCCACCCGCGGGAGTCCTACAATGAGCAGTTCTTC
TRBJ1-3 | TRBV14 | TRBD1 | NA | CASSQVTGRPGNTIYF | TGTGCCAGCAGCCAAGTGACAGGGCGACCTGGAAACACCATATATTTT
TRBJ2-3 | TRBV10-3 | TRBD2 | NA | CAITQVAGAGDTQYF | TGTGCCATCACCCAAGTAGCGGGAGCGGGAGATACGCAGTATTTT
TRBJ2-3 | TRBV4-1 | NA | NA | CASSQAFGSSTDTRYF | TGCGCCAGCAGCCAAGCATTCGGATCTAGCACAGATACGCGGTATTTT
TRBJ1-2 | TRBV12-3/TRBV12-4 | NA | NA | CASSFWTVPGYTF | TGTGCCAGCAGTTTTTGGACAGTTCCCGGCTACACCTTC
TRBJ2-7 | TRBV27 | NA | few | CASSLALTSSYEQYF | TGTGCCAGCAGTTTAGCCCTCACGAGCTCCTACGAGCAGTACTTC
TRBJ1-3 | TRBV10-1 | TRBD1 | once | CATGTAAGNTIYF | TGCGCCACCGGGACAGCCGCTGGAAACACCATATATTTT
TRBJ2-3 | TRBV3-1 | TRBD2 | NA | CASSQSGLAAPDTQYF | TGTGCCAGCAGCCAATCCGGACTAGCGGCCCCAGATACGCAGTATTTT
TRBJ1-1 | TRBV5-6 | NA | NA | CASSLAAGGTGAFF | TGTGCCAGCAGCTTGGCAGCGGGGGGCACTGGAGCTTTCTTT
TRBJ2-5 | TRBV12-3/TRBV12-4 | TRBD1 | few | CASSLTPRGQETQYF | TGTGCCAGCAGTTTAACCCCGAGGGGGCAGGAGACCCAGTACTTC
TRBJ2-7 | TRBV28 | NA | NA | CASSPPWGNEQYF | TGTGCCAGCAGTCCCCCTTGGGGCAATGAGCAGTACTTC
TRBJ2-3 | TRBV12-3/TRBV12-4 | NA | NA | CASTPDTDMQYF | TGTGCCAGCACCCCGGACACAGATATGCAGTATTTT